Following are 27 T cell receptor beta chains from one sample sequenced in a study of regulatory T cells in long-lasting Graves disease. Sample time point: newly diagnosed GD, antithyroid drugs for less than 3 months. Extracted PBMC RNA gave rise to the TCR library. To make TCR beta libraries, researchers used iRepertoire HTBI primers and Arm-PCR of CDR3 regions. TCRdb used MiXCR to reprocess the multiplex PCR reads, holding one entry per CDR3 protein. The table shows 350,000 to 550,000 distinct CDR3 sequences, with less than 20% occurring only once. These data were likewise used in another study, on T cells in Graves' hyperthyroidism and ophthalmopathy.

The sample consisted of peripheral blood mononuclear cells (PBMCs), taken at new diagnosis, from a patient treated with antithyroid drugs. These receptors were collected from a woman aged 18-30 years with Graves disease.

This chain uses TRBV29-1 with TRBJ2-1; 12 bases line up with TRBD2. This CDR3 spans 14 amino acids. V dropped 6 bases and J dropped 4; count of bases not matched to a gene: 4. CDR1 and CDR2 (germline): SQVTM, ANQGSEA. Written as DNA, the CDR3 is TGCAGCGTCAGGACTAGCGGGGCTTACAATGAGCAGTTCTTC. It yields the protein CSVRTSGAYNEQFF.

This clonotype was detected ten times or more. This rearrangement joins TRBV27 to TRBJ2-7, with D perhaps TRBD2 (5 bases). Germline V gene data show CDR1 as MNHEY and CDR2 as SMNVEV (reference sequence). Trimming left V 1 base short and J 2 bases short, with 15 bases between. The CDR3 sequence is 16 residues long. The CDR3 region is CASSLLAASYPYEQYF. The CDR3 bases are TGTGCCAGCAGTTTATTGGCGGCTAGCTACCCCTACGAGCAGTACTTC.

This clonotype was seen a handful of times. The chain has TRBV28 and TRBJ1-4; D is ambiguous. V dropped 2 bases and J dropped 8 bases, with 9 bases sitting between them. CDR3 length: 13 residues. Germline V gene sequence: CDR1 MDHEN, CDR2 SYDVKM. DNA for the CDR3: TGTGCCAGCAGTTTAGGTCGAATGGAAAAACTGTTTTTT. It specifies CASSLGRMEKLFF.

The chain recombines TRBV28 with TRBJ1-2; D remains ambiguous. Trimming took 5 bases from V and 8 from J, leaving 21 bases between them. Germline loops: CDR1 MDHEN, CDR2 SYDVKM. The CDR3 has 15 residues. CDR3 amino acids: CASSPEGGPVSGYTF. CDR3 in DNA: TGTGCCAGCAGTCCCGAGGGAGGTCCGGTCTCGGGCTACACCTTC.

This clonotype was recorded at least ten times. The chain carries TRBV20-1 and TRBJ2-1, with a possible D match to TRBD2 (5 bases). Deletions cut 1 base from V and 5 bases from J, with 12 bases between. Per germline, CDR1 DFQATT and CDR2 SNEGSKA (reference sequence). This CDR3 region has 14 residues. CDR3 region: CSARGPVGDNEQFF. The DNA for the CDR3 is TGCAGTGCTAGAGGTCCCGTCGGGGACAATGAGCAGTTCTTC.

The V gene is TRBV9, the J gene TRBJ1-1; D is perhaps TRBD1 (5 bases). From germline, CDR1 is SGDLS and CDR2 YYNGEE. The V end was cut by 0 bases, the J end by 6 bases, with 12 bases between. The CDR3 has 14 residues. The CDR3 spells CASSVDGGNSEAFF. The DNA for the CDR3 is TGTGCCAGCAGCGTAGATGGGGGAAACTCTGAAGCTTTCTTT.

The chain links TRBV12-3 or TRBV12-4 to TRBJ2-3; 7 bases are shared with TRBD1. Trimming cost V 8 bases and J 4 bases; bases outside gene matches: 9. The CDR3 is 14 amino acids. The DNA of the CDR3 is TGTGCCAGCCATCGACAGGGATTGGCAGATACGCAGTATTTT. Its translation: CASHRQGLADTQYF.

This clonotype came up many times. The genes are TRBV6-1 and TRBJ1-6; D not resolved. CDR1 and CDR2 (germline): MNHNS, SASEGT. The CDR3 is made up of 15 amino acids. The V and J ends lost 0 bases and 11 bases respectively, with 14 bases between them. CDR3 in DNA: TGTGCCAGCAGTGAAGCGCTATTGGGTTCGGCACCCCTCCACTTT. This translates into CASSEALLGSAPLHF.

This chain connects TRBV20-1 to TRBJ2-2; 11 nucleotides match TRBD1. This CDR3 contains 13 residues. Per germline, CDR1 DFQATT and CDR2 SNEGSKA (reference sequence). The CDR3 DNA reads as TGCAGCGGACAGGGGGCGGATGGCGGGGAGCTGTTTTTT. It encodes CSGQGADGGELFF.

This clonotype was recorded a few times. The rearrangement uses TRBV19 and TRBJ2-3; 7 bases match TRBD1. The CDR3 is 12 amino acids. Germline CDR1 is LNHDA and CDR2 is SQIVND (reference sequence). Trimming removed 7 bases from V and 4 bases from J; junction bases left unmatched: 2. The DNA of the CDR3 is TGTGCCAGTACGGACAGGCCAGATACGCAGTATTTT. This sequence encodes CASTDRPDTQYF.

The gene calls are TRBV28 and TRBJ2-7; D is unclear. Germline V gives CDR1 MDHEN, CDR2 SYDVKM. This CDR3 contains 13 residues. V lost 2 bases, J lost 5 bases, and 10 bases lay in between. For the CDR3, the DNA is TGTGCCAGCAGTTTACCCCACGCCGACGAGCAGTACTTC. It specifies CASSLPHADEQYF. Complete variable domain (other parts from reference TRBV28 and TRBJ2-7): DVKVTQSSRYLVKRTGEKVFLECVQDMDHENMFWYRQDPGLGLRLIYFSYDVKMKEKGDIPEGYSVSREKKERFSLILESASTNQTSMYLCASSLPHADEQYFGPGTRLTVT.

This clonotype was counted ten times or more. The V gene is TRBV20-1, the J gene TRBJ2-7; 13 nucleotides match TRBD2. V lost 1 base, J lost 4 bases, and 1 base stayed unmatched. This CDR3 has 14 residues. CDR1 and CDR2 (germline): DFQATT, SNEGSKA (reference sequence). The CDR3 DNA follows: TGCAGTGCTAGAGGGACTAGCGGGAGTTACGAGCAGTACTTC. It codes for CSARGTSGSYEQYF.

A word on this clonotype: With a much larger clone just one base away, this may be a read error. The chain uses TRBV6-2 or TRBV6-3 and TRBJ2-7, with TRBD2 as a possible D gene (5 bases). In germline, CDR1 is MNHEY, CDR2 SVGEGT. The V and J ends lost 5 bases and 4 bases respectively, with 27 bases between them. CDR3 length equals 18 residues. Here the CDR3 reads CASSVPGMSGRTHYEQYF. CDR3 DNA sequence: TGTGCCAGCAGTGTGCCGGGGATGAGTGGCAGGACGCATTACGAGCAGTACTTC.

This clonotype was picked up many times. This chain links TRBV6-9 with TRBJ1-2; D is unclear. The V end lost 4 bases, the J end lost 4 bases, and 13 bases lay between the germline ends. The CDR3 covers 14 residues. Germline CDR1 reads MNHGY; CDR2 reads SVAAGI. The DNA of the CDR3 is TGTGCCAGCAGTTCTCCTGGGCAGCCCTATGGCTACACCTTC. This codes for CASSSPGQPYGYTF.

There are many counts of this clonotype. V is TRBV6-5 and J is TRBJ2-7, with D perhaps matching TRBD1 (5 bases). CDR1 MNHEY and CDR2 SVGAGI come from the germline V gene. The CDR3 is 12 amino acids. V lost 1 base, J lost 6 bases, and 7 bases lay in between. In DNA, the CDR3 is TGTGCCAGCAGTTACTTAGGGGTCGAGCAGTACTTC. Protein sequence: CASSYLGVEQYF.

This clonotype was seen a handful of times. The V call is TRBV6-2 or TRBV6-3, the J call TRBJ2-5; D is ambiguous. The CDR3 spans 15 residues. Germline assignment: CDR1 MNHEY and CDR2 SVGEGT. The V and J ends lost 2 bases and 4 bases respectively, with 14 bases between them. CDR3 in DNA: TGTGCCAGCAGTTACGCACATACCACTGCAGAGACCCAGTACTTC. Translating it yields CASSYAHTTAETQYF.

This clonotype was observed many times. The chain employs TRBV7-6 and TRBJ2-1; D may match TRBD1 or TRBD2 (6 bases each). Per the germline V gene, CDR1 is SGHVS and CDR2 is FNYEAQ. V dropped 1 base and J dropped 8 bases, with 15 bases sitting between them. This CDR3 region has 15 residues. The CDR3: CASSLDPGAWDEQFF. CDR3 in DNA: TGTGCCAGCAGCTTAGATCCGGGGGCGTGGGATGAGCAGTTCTTC. The full variable domain, its missing parts supplied by reference TRBV7-6 and TRBJ2-1, is GAGVSQSPRYKVTKRGQDVALRCDPISGHVSLYWYRQALGQGPEFLTYFNYEAQQDKSGLPNDRFSAERPEGSISTLTIQRTEQRDSAMYRCASSLDPGAWDEQFFGPGTRLTVL.

As regards this clonotype: This could be a read error, since a much larger clone is one nucleotide away. The chain employs TRBV6-5 and TRBJ2-1; no definite D call. The CDR3 has 13 residues. CDR1 and CDR2 from the germline V gene are MNHEY and SVGAGI. CDR3 in DNA: TGTGCCAGCAGTTACGAGGCCTACAATGAGCAGCTCTTC. Its translation: CASSYEAYNEQLF.

This clonotype was seen a few times. The J gene is TRBJ1-1, the V gene TRBV5-4; D might be TRBD1 (5 bases). This CDR3 is 14 amino acids long. The germline V gene encodes CDR1 SGHNT and CDR2 YYREEE (reference sequence). Trimming took 1 base from V and 0 from J, leaving 7 bases between them. The CDR3 sequence: CASSLNRMNTEAFF. The CDR3 DNA follows: TGTGCCAGCAGCTTGAACAGGATGAACACTGAAGCTTTCTTT. The full variable domain, in which reference TRBV5-4 and TRBJ1-1 provide the parts outside the CDR3, is ETGVTQSPTHLIKTRGQQVTLRCSSQSGHNTVSWYQQALGQGPQFIFQYYREEENGRGNFPPRFSGLQFPNYSSELNVNALELDDSALYLCASSLNRMNTEAFFGQGTRLTVV.

This chain links TRBV27 with TRBJ2-1; 11 bases agree with TRBD2. CDR1 is MNHEY and CDR2 is SMNVEV in the germline V gene (reference sequence). With 6 bases clipped from V and 6 bases from J, the junction kept 1 base outside the gene matches. The CDR3 runs 13 residues. This CDR3 is CASRGTSGNEQFF. The CDR3 DNA reads as TGTGCCAGCAGAGGGACTAGCGGCAATGAGCAGTTCTTC.

The chain employs TRBV5-4 and TRBJ2-2; the match to TRBD1 covers 9 bases. There are 18 residues in the CDR3. The J segment lost 3 bases and the V segment lost 2 bases, leaving 11 bases of the junction unmatched. The germline V gene has CDR1 SGHNT and CDR2 YYREEE (reference sequence). CDR3 bases: TGTGCCAGCAGCTTTCCGCCCCCCGGGACAGGGTACACCGGGGAGCTGTTTTTT. It is translated as CASSFPPPGTGYTGELFF.

This clonotype was counted ten times or more. The chain has TRBV29-1 and TRBJ2-7; 7 positions agree with TRBD1. V trimming: 4 bases; J trimming: 1 base; junction bases outside the gene matches: 4. CDR3 length equals 13 residues. Germline V gene lookup returns CDR1 SQVTM and CDR2 ANQGSEA. CDR3: CSVGTGFSYEQYF. CDR3 nucleotides: TGCAGCGTTGGGACAGGCTTTTCCTACGAGCAGTACTTC.

This clonotype was picked up many times. The rearrangement uses TRBV2 and TRBJ2-5, with D possibly TRBD1 on 5 matching bases. The CDR3 is 15 amino acids. Germline CDR1 reads SNHLY; CDR2 reads FYNNEI. Trimming cost V 4 bases and J 0 bases, with 12 bases left between them. As DNA, the CDR3 is TGTGCCAGCAGTGGAGGACACAGGAACCAAGAGACCCAGTACTTC. It specifies CASSGGHRNQETQYF.

This clonotype was recorded at least ten times. The chain has TRBV25-1 and TRBJ2-2, with a weak D call TRBD1 (6 bases). This CDR3 has 14 residues. Germline V lookup: CDR1 MGHDK, CDR2 SYGVNS. Trimming removed 7 bases from V and 13 bases from J, with 22 bases in between. The CDR3 loop is CASNPGTSQGRLFF. CDR3 DNA sequence: TGTGCCAGCAACCCCGGGACATCTCAAGGGAGGCTGTTTTTT. The full variable domain, rest sourced from reference TRBV25-1 and TRBJ2-2, is EADIYQTPRYLVIGTGKKITLECSQTMGHDKMYWYQQDPGMELHLIHYSYGVNSTEKGDLSSESTVSRIRTEHFPLTLESARPSHTSQYLCASNPGTSQGRLFFGEGSRLTVL.

For this clonotype: One junction end does not reproduce the germline sequence, and a read error may be involved. V usage is TRBV7-9 and J usage is TRBJ2-2; D is perhaps TRBD1 or TRBD2 (5 bases each). The CDR3 is 14 residues long. In germline, CDR1 is SEHNR, CDR2 FQNEAQ (reference sequence). The CDR3 DNA sequence: TGTGCCAACAGCTTGGGGCGGGACACCGGGGAGCTGTTTTTT. It translates to CANSLGRDTGELFF.

Only one count was recorded for this clonotype. Mismatch with germline at one junction end may stem from a read error. V and J are TRBV7-9 and TRBJ1-2; 7 positions agree with TRBD1. This CDR3 is built from 12 residues. CDR1 SEHNR and CDR2 FQNEAQ come from the germline V gene (reference sequence). The CDR3, as DNA: TGTGCCAGCAGCCAAGACAGGGAAGGCTGCACCTTC. This sequence encodes CASSQDREGCTF. The full variable domain, rest sourced from reference TRBV7-9 and TRBJ1-2, is DTGVSQNPRHKITKRGQNVTFRCDPISEHNRLYWYRQTLGQGPEFLTYFQNEAQLEKSRLLSDRFSAERPKGSFSTLEIQRTEQGDSAMYLCASSQDREGCTFGSGTRLTVV.

Many counts were recorded for this clonotype. The chain combines TRBV5-1 with TRBJ2-3; 9 nucleotides align to TRBD1. The V gene end was trimmed by 4 bases and the J gene end by 0 bases; junction bases not matched to a gene: 12. From germline, CDR1 is SGHRS and CDR2 YFSETQ. The CDR3 consists of 18 residues. As DNA, the CDR3 is TGCGCCAGCAGCAGGGGACAGGGCGGGTCAACTAGCACAGATACGCAGTATTTT. Encoded protein: CASSRGQGGSTSTDTQYF.